The 26 T cell receptor beta chains in this list originate from one sample, sequenced in a study of preoperative IRX-2 immunotherapy in early breast cancer. The method was immunoSEQ multiplex PCR; TCRdb's version includes in-frame clones alone and lacks a portion of them. The sample records about 98,000 clones, 70% to 90% being singletons. Indicated treatment: preoperative locoregional IRX-2 cytokine immunotherapy. The sample was tumor tissue, taken after IRX-2 immunotherapy. The receptors originated from a human donor with breast cancer.

V usage is TRBV6-8 and J usage is TRBJ1-4; D is undetermined. The CDR3 covers 16 residues. With 6 bases removed from V and 3 bases from J, the gap between germline ends came to 17 bases. The V gene's germline CDR1 is MNHGY and CDR2 SAAAGT. The CDR3 DNA reads as TGTGCCAGCAGGATTGATAGAGGGAGGGCTAATGAAAAACTGTTTTTT. Translation: CASRIDRGRANEKLFF.

J is TRBJ2-1 and V is TRBV5-1; 14 nucleotides match TRBD2. CDR1 is SGHRS and CDR2 is YFSETQ in the germline V gene. The trim removed 4 bases at V and 9 bases at J, leaving 6 bases unmatched. The CDR3 covers 15 residues. The CDR3 nucleotides read TGCGCCAGCAGCAAGACTAGCGGGAGGGCCGGTGAGCAGTTCTTC. It translates to CASSKTSGRAGEQFF.

The V call is TRBV5-1, the J call TRBJ1-1; 7 nucleotides line up with TRBD1. Germline CDR1 reads SGHRS; CDR2 reads YFSETQ. This CDR3 has 15 residues. The V and J ends lost 0 bases and 5 bases, in that order; junction bases with no gene match: 7. CDR3 nucleotide sequence: TGCGCCAGCAGCTTGGTATCAGGGGGAAATACTGAAGCTTTCTTT. Its translation is CASSLVSGGNTEAFF.

The gene calls are TRBV18 and TRBJ2-3, with TRBD1 identical over 8 bases. Germline V CDR1 and CDR2: KGHSH, LQKENI. The junction had 3 bases not matched to a gene; V was cut back by 3 bases and J by 1 base. CDR3 length equals 15 residues. This chain's CDR3 is CASSPGQAGTDTQYF. CDR3 DNA sequence: TGTGCCAGCTCACCGGGACAGGCCGGCACAGATACGCAGTATTTT. The variable domain in full, with the rest retrieved from reference TRBV18 and TRBJ2-3, is NAGVMQNPRHLVRRRGQEARLRCSPMKGHSHVYWYRQLPEEGLKFMVYLQKENIIDESGMPKERFSAEFPKEGPSILRIQQVVRGDSAAYFCASSPGQAGTDTQYFGPGTRLTVL.

Only one count was recorded for this clone. This sequence joins TRBV30 and TRBJ2-7; D remains ambiguous. The germline V and J ends were trimmed by 2 bases and 5 bases, with 10 bases remaining between them. This CDR3 contains 12 residues. Germline lookup yields CDR1 GTSNPN and CDR2 SVGIG (reference sequence). CDR3 region: CAWSRKTDEQYF. Here the CDR3 DNA reads TGTGCCTGGAGTCGTAAGACGGACGAGCAGTACTTC.

The CDR3 sequence is CASSYLNRFNIHEQYF. CDR3 sequence (DNA): TGTGCCAGCAGTTACCTCAACAGGTTTAATATCCACGAGCAGTACTTC. The gene calls are TRBV6-8 and TRBJ2-7; tentatively, D is TRBD1 (5 bases). The V gene lost 2 bases and the J gene lost 5 bases, with 19 bases spanning the gap. This CDR3 is 16 amino acids long. Germline loops: CDR1 MNHGY, CDR2 SAAAGT.

As DNA, the CDR3 is TGTGCCAGCAGTTTATCGGGGAGGCGGACTGAAGCTTTCTTT. Its protein is CASSLSGRRTEAFF. The J gene is TRBJ1-1, the V gene TRBV28, with no clear D. The CDR3 runs to 14 residues. Germline lookup yields CDR1 MDHEN and CDR2 SYDVKM. V was pared by 1 base and J by 5 bases, with 11 bases between.

V usage is TRBV30 and J usage is TRBJ1-3, with D possibly TRBD1 on 6 matching bases. The CDR3 length is 16 residues. V was pared by 0 bases and J by 2 bases, with 14 bases between. Germline V gene data show CDR1 as GTSNPN and CDR2 as SVGIG (reference sequence). The CDR3 DNA sequence: TGTGCCTGGAGTGTACGCCGGACAGCCGCTGGAAACACCATATATTTT. This gives the protein CAWSVRRTAAGNTIYF.

This sequence joins TRBV15 and TRBJ1-1; D perhaps matches TRBD1 (5 bases). In germline, CDR1 is LNHNV, CDR2 YYDKDF (reference sequence). V shed 3 bases and J shed 1 base, with 12 bases lying between them. There are 15 residues in the CDR3. In nucleotides, the CDR3 is TGTGCCACCAGCAGGGTGCTGGGGCCGAACACTGAAGCTTTCTTT. Translating it yields CATSRVLGPNTEAFF.

The chain couples TRBV19 to TRBJ1-2, with 8 bases identical to TRBD1. The CDR3 extends over 12 amino acids. CDR1 and CDR2 (germline): LNHDA, SQIVND (reference sequence). Trimming cost V 6 bases and J 13 bases; bases outside gene matches: 10. This CDR3 is CASSPRGLGATF. The CDR3 DNA follows: TGTGCCAGTAGCCCCAGGGGGCTAGGCGCCACCTTC.

This chain links TRBV29-1 with TRBJ1-4; D unclear. Looked up from germline, CDR1 is SQVTM and CDR2 is ANQGSEA. The CDR3 runs to 16 residues. Trimming shortened V by 4 bases and J by 3 bases, and 18 bases separated the two germline ends. CDR3 region: CSVVSGPGYSNEKLFF. DNA for the CDR3: TGCAGCGTTGTCTCAGGACCCGGGTACTCTAATGAAAAACTGTTTTTT.

This sequence joins TRBV30 and TRBJ1-3; D is uncertain. The CDR3 contains 13 residues. Looked up from germline, CDR1 is GTSNPN and CDR2 is SVGIG (reference sequence). V was cut by 1 base and J by 3 bases, with 7 bases left in between. CDR3 loop: CAWSGVNGNTIYF. CDR3 nucleotides: TGTGCCTGGAGTGGGGTGAATGGAAACACCATATATTTT.

This chain connects TRBV15 to TRBJ2-7; 9 positions match TRBD1. This CDR3 comprises 15 residues. V was clipped by 0 bases and J by 8 bases; unmatched bases: 8. The germline CDR1 and CDR2 sequences are LNHNV and YYDKDF (reference sequence). The CDR3 is CATSRDRDRVSQQYF. The CDR3 DNA reads TGTGCCACCAGCAGAGATCGGGACAGGGTATCGCAGCAGTACTTC.

The chain recombines TRBV6-8 with TRBJ2-7; no clear D. The CDR3 extends over 12 amino acids. V gave up 0 bases and J gave up 12 bases, with 12 bases separating them. The germline CDR1 and CDR2 sequences are MNHGY and SAAAGT. The CDR3 region is CASSYSPGQTYF. Written as DNA, the CDR3 is TGTGCCAGCAGTTACTCGCCGGGCCAGACGTACTTC.

The chain combines TRBV7-1 with TRBJ2-2; the match to TRBD1 covers 8 bases. TRBV7-1 is labeled an ORF, and its function is uncertain. The length of the CDR3 is 16 residues. V shed 4 bases and J 4 bases; nucleotides not matched to a gene: 8. CDR3 in amino acids: CASSLVDRVLTGELFF. The CDR3 region has the DNA TGTGCCAGCAGCTTAGTGGACAGGGTCCTCACCGGGGAGCTGTTTTTT.

This chain connects TRBV6-8 to TRBJ1-1; D is perhaps TRBD1 (5 bases). This CDR3 is built from 14 residues. The ends were cut back, 10 bases at V and 6 bases at J, with 21 bases in the middle. Germline V gene lookup returns CDR1 MNHGY and CDR2 SAAAGT. The CDR3 DNA reads TGTGCCATCAGGGACCGTACCCCGGACGCTGAAGCTTTCTTT. Its translation is CAIRDRTPDAEAFF.

This rearrangement joins TRBV5-1 to TRBJ1-2; D is unresolved. This CDR3 has 14 residues. Germline CDR1 reads SGHRS; CDR2 reads YFSETQ. The V end lost 4 bases, the J end lost 2 bases, and 12 bases lay between the germline ends. Written as DNA, the CDR3 is TGCGCCAGCAGCGGCGGGCAGTCAAACTATGGCTACACCTTC. Translated, it gives CASSGGQSNYGYTF.

The J gene is TRBJ2-5, the V gene TRBV18, with D perhaps TRBD1 (5 bases). The CDR3 extends over 14 amino acids. CDR1 is KGHSH, CDR2 LQKENI, per germline. V lost 5 bases to trimming and J lost 5 bases, with 15 bases between them. The CDR3 loop is CASSSKGRDETQYF. The CDR3 coding sequence is TGTGCCAGCTCATCCAAGGGGCGTGACGAGACCCAGTACTTC. The entire variable domain, with the rest obtained from reference TRBV18 and TRBJ2-5, is as follows: NAGVMQNPRHLVRRRGQEARLRCSPMKGHSHVYWYRQLPEEGLKFMVYLQKENIIDESGMPKERFSAEFPKEGPSILRIQQVVRGDSAAYFCASSSKGRDETQYFGPGTRLLVL.

The chain has TRBV7-6 and TRBJ2-2, with no clear D. This CDR3 region has 14 residues. Germline lookup yields CDR1 SGHVS and CDR2 FNYEAQ. Trimming shortened V by 1 base and J by 6 bases, and 9 bases separated the two germline ends. In DNA form, the CDR3 reads TGTGCCAGCAGCTTAGAAGGGCCGGCCGGGGAGCTGTTTTTT. Amino acid sequence: CASSLEGPAGELFF.

This clone has a handful of counts. This chain joins TRBV10-2 and TRBJ1-1, with 11 bases matching TRBD1. With V trimmed by 0 bases and J by 12 bases, 3 bases remained unmatched. There are 13 residues in the CDR3. In germline, CDR1 is WSHSY, CDR2 SAAADI. In DNA, the CDR3 is TGCGCCAGCAGTGAGTCGGGGACAGGGGGACCTTTCTTT. This encodes CASSESGTGGPFF.

V usage is TRBV12-5 and J usage is TRBJ1-5; tentative D call: TRBD1 (5 bases). Trimming shortened V by 0 bases and J by 6 bases, and 24 bases separated the two germline ends. The germline CDR1 and CDR2 sequences are LGHNT and FRNRAP. The CDR3 loop spans 19 amino acids. The CDR3 DNA sequence: TGTGCTAGTGGTTTGGTTCCCTTCGACAGTATTATAGGTGTTCAGCCCCAGCATTTT. Residues: CASGLVPFDSIIGVQPQHF. The full variable domain, with the rest looked up from reference TRBV12-5 and TRBJ1-5, is DARVTQTPRHKVTEMGQEVTMRCQPILGHNTVFWYRQTMMQGLELLAYFRNRAPLDDSGMPKDRFSAEMPDATLATLKIQPSEPRDSAVYFCASGLVPFDSIIGVQPQHFGDGTRLSIL.

The chain couples TRBV19 to TRBJ2-1; D not resolved. Trimming took 3 bases from V and 6 from J, leaving 12 bases between them. Germline V CDR1 and CDR2: LNHDA, SQIVND (reference sequence). The CDR3 length is 14 residues. The CDR3 nucleotides read TGTGCCAGTAGTATCGGGCGAGAGTCCAATGAGCAGTTCTTC. Translation gives CASSIGRESNEQFF.

V usage is TRBV5-1 and J usage is TRBJ2-1; no firm D call. V lost 0 bases to trimming and J lost 0 bases, with 10 bases between them. Germline V gene lookup returns CDR1 SGHRS and CDR2 YFSETQ. The CDR3 sequence is 16 residues long. Written as DNA, the CDR3 is TGCGCCAGCAGCTTGGTCGGTTTTAGCTCCTACAATGAGCAGTTCTTC. Residues: CASSLVGFSSYNEQFF.

The chain is built from TRBV12-5 and TRBJ2-3; possible D gene TRBD1, 6 bases. The CDR3 has 13 residues. V was cut by 6 bases and J by 0 bases, with 7 bases left in between. Germline values: CDR1 LGHNT, CDR2 FRNRAP. The CDR3, as DNA: TGTGCTAGTGGGGACAGTAGCACAGATACGCAGTATTTT. Amino acid sequence: CASGDSSTDTQYF.

The V and J genes are TRBV19 and TRBJ2-7, with TRBD1 matching over 7 bases. Per the germline V gene, CDR1 is LNHDA and CDR2 is SQIVND (reference sequence). The CDR3 contains 14 residues. V trimming: 5 bases; J trimming: 4 bases; junction bases outside the gene matches: 8. The CDR3 reads CASSYNRGGYEQYF. The CDR3, as DNA: TGTGCCAGTAGTTATAACAGGGGTGGATACGAGCAGTACTTC.

This clone occurred once. CDR3 sequence (DNA): TGCGCCAGCAGTGAGTCGTTGAGGTACACCGGGGAGCTGTTTTTT. Translated, it gives CASSESLRYTGELFF. The chain has TRBV10-1 and TRBJ2-2; D ambiguous. Germline CDR1 WNHNN, CDR2 SYGVQD (reference sequence). Trimming removed 0 bases at V and 3 bases at J, with 8 bases between. The CDR3 totals 15 residues.